Listed below are T cell receptor beta chains from one sample, sequenced in a study of cytomegalovirus exposure and HLA in healthy donors. Profiled with immunoSEQ multiplex PCR; TCRdb holds only in-frame clones, not every one. Found here are tens of thousands of clones, around 70% of them singletons; the top ten hold roughly 21%. Sequencing used PBMCs. The receptors derive from a man between 35 and 55 years old in good health and CMV-seropositive. The CDR3 runs from the conserved cysteine through the conserved F or W. The D gene is left open where the match is weak. Clone size appears in some rows only: once, few, many, or a class for an expanded clone.

length,size,D,V,J,CDR3,DNA
15,NA,NA,TRBV9,TRBJ2-3,CASSVGGGQTDTQYF,TGTGCCAGCAGCGTAGGCGGGGGCCAGACAGATACGCAGTATTTT
14,NA,NA,TRBV7-9,TRBJ2-1,CASSLGVWENEQFF,TGTGCCAGCAGCTTGGGAGTATGGGAGAATGAGCAATTCTTC
14,NA,NA,TRBV6-6,TRBJ1-4,CASTPEGRSEKLFF,TGTGCCAGCACCCCGGAAGGGAGAAGCGAAAAACTGTTTTTT
15,few,TRBD1,TRBV5-6,TRBJ2-2,CASSRTGGHTGELFF,TGTGCCAGCAGCAGGACAGGGGGCCACACCGGGGAGCTGTTTTTT
16,NA,NA,TRBV5-6,TRBJ2-6,CASVSGWNSGANVLTF,TGTGCCAGCGTGTCAGGTTGGAATTCTGGGGCCAACGTCCTGACTTTC
15,NA,TRBD1,TRBV5-4,TRBJ1-2,CASSLGDRVGYGYTF,TGTGCCAGCAGCTTGGGGGACAGGGTAGGGTATGGCTACACCTTC
16,NA,NA,TRBV28,TRBJ2-7,CASSSRTTGLGYEQYF,TGTGCCAGCAGTTCACGAACGACGGGGTTGGGGTACGAGCAGTACTTC
14,few,NA,TRBV28,TRBJ2-5,CASSLMRGQETQYF,TGTGCCAGCAGTTTAATGCGGGGCCAAGAGACCCAGTACTTC
14,NA,NA,TRBV18,TRBJ2-5,CASSPRREVETQYF,TGTGCCAGCTCACCAAGGAGGGAGGTGGAGACCCAGTACTTC
13,NA,NA,TRBV30,TRBJ1-4,CAWTRATNEKLFF,TGTGCCTGGACCCGGGCAACTAATGAAAAACTGTTTTTT
15,NA,TRBD2,TRBV2,TRBJ2-1,CASSPLAGVANEQFF,TGTGCCAGCAGTCCACTAGCGGGGGTCGCGAATGAGCAGTTCTTC
15,NA,TRBD2,TRBV5-1,TRBJ2-5,CASRGLAAGEETQYF,TGCGCCAGCAGAGGTTTAGCAGCGGGGGAGGAGACCCAGTACTTC
20,few,TRBD2,TRBV2,TRBJ2-1,CASSLWVAGPFKLSYNEQFF,TGTGCCAGCAGTCTATGGGTAGCGGGGCCTTTCAAACTCTCCTACAATGAGCAGTTCTTC
14,NA,TRBD2,TRBV19,TRBJ2-2,CASSGGAHTGELFF,TGTGCCAGTAGCGGGGGGGCCCACACCGGGGAGCTGTTTTTT
15,NA,TRBD2,TRBV12-5,TRBJ2-2,CASGPSGVPTGELFF,TGTGCTAGTGGTCCTAGCGGGGTGCCCACCGGGGAGCTGTTTTTT
18,NA,NA,TRBV7-6,TRBJ2-3,CASSLLPGGTSSTDTQYF,TGTGCCAGCAGCTTACTGCCAGGAGGAACCTCTAGCACAGATACGCAGTATTTT
11,NA,NA,TRBV6-1,TRBJ2-7,CASTRGYEQYF,TGTGCCAGCACCCGCGGCTACGAGCAGTACTTC
15,NA,NA,TRBV13,TRBJ1-4,CASSQGPPDQEKLFF,TGTGCCAGCAGTCAGGGGCCGCCAGATCAGGAAAAACTGTTTTTT
14,NA,TRBD1,TRBV2,TRBJ1-4,CASGTGAGLEKLFF,TGTGCCAGTGGGACAGGGGCCGGATTGGAAAAACTGTTTTTT
15,NA,TRBD1,TRBV27,TRBJ2-7,CASSSKPGQGYEQYF,TGTGCCAGCAGTTCCAAACCAGGACAGGGCTACGAGCAGTACTTC
14,NA,TRBD1,TRBV19,TRBJ2-1,CASKTGTGGYEQFF,TGTGCCAGCAAAACCGGGACAGGGGGGTATGAGCAGTTCTTC
13,NA,NA,TRBV2,TRBJ2-1,CASSPGQYNEQFF,TGTGCCAGCTCGCCGGGACAATACAATGAGCAGTTCTTC
14,NA,NA,TRBV6-4,TRBJ2-3,CASSENPSGTRQYF,TGTGCCAGCAGTGAGAATCCTTCAGGGACAAGGCAGTATTTT
13,once,NA,TRBV7-2,TRBJ2-7,CASSLVSSYEQYF,TGTGCCAGCAGCTTAGTTAGCTCCTACGAGCAGTACTTC
15,once,TRBD1,TRBV6-1,TRBJ2-1,CASSELRTGSNEQFF,TGTGCCAGCAGTGAACTGAGGACAGGGTCAAATGAGCAGTTCTTC
16,once,TRBD2,TRBV15,TRBJ2-5,CATSRGTGGYQETQYF,TGTGCCACCAGCAGAGGGACGGGGGGGTACCAAGAGACCCAGTACTTC
12,NA,NA,TRBV29-1,TRBJ1-1,CSASTGNTEAFF,TGCAGCGCATCAACGGGGAACACTGAAGCTTTCTTT
14,NA,TRBD1,TRBV7-9,TRBJ1-4,CASSWGTGMEKLFF,TGTGCCAGCAGCTGGGGGACAGGGATGGAAAAACTGTTTTTT
14,NA,TRBD1,TRBV7-2,TRBJ1-3,CASSLTGVGNTIYF,TGTGCCAGCAGCCTAACAGGGGTCGGAAACACCATATATTTT
15,NA,TRBD1,TRBV30,TRBJ1-5,CAWSVSRGANQPQHF,TGTGCCTGGAGTGTAAGCAGGGGGGCCAATCAGCCCCAGCATTTT
15,NA,NA,TRBV5-1,TRBJ1-1,CASRPGDSLNTEAFF,TGCGCCAGCAGACCCGGTGACAGCTTGAACACTGAAGCTTTCTTT
13,NA,NA,TRBV4-2,TRBJ2-1,CASSYTTGNEQFF,TGTGCCAGCAGCTATACAACAGGCAATGAGCAGTTCTTC
13,few,NA,TRBV6-1,TRBJ1-6,CASRETAGSPLHF,TGTGCCAGCCGAGAAACGGCAGGATCACCCCTCCACTTT
15,NA,TRBD1,TRBV2,TRBJ1-4,CASTQRQGAGEKLFF,TGTGCCAGCACCCAGAGACAGGGGGCAGGAGAAAAACTGTTTTTT
15,NA,NA,TRBV12-5,TRBJ1-1,CASGLANRANTEAFF,TGTGCTAGTGGTTTGGCCAACAGGGCGAACACTGAAGCTTTCTTT
15,NA,TRBD2,TRBV5-4,TRBJ2-1,CASSVTSGLGDEQFF,TGTGCCAGCAGTGTCACTAGCGGGTTAGGGGATGAGCAGTTCTTC
15,NA,NA,TRBV5-1,TRBJ1-4,CASSLAGVANEKLFF,TGCGCCAGCAGCTTAGCAGGGGTCGCGAATGAAAAACTGTTTTTT
16,NA,TRBD1,TRBV6-5,TRBJ1-1,CASSYSIGTGDTEAFF,TGTGCCAGCAGTTACTCGATCGGGACAGGGGACACTGAAGCTTTCTTT
13,NA,NA,TRBV28,TRBJ1-2,CASRSGVDYGYTF,TGTGCCAGCAGATCAGGGGTGGACTATGGCTACACCTTC
16,NA,TRBD1,TRBV4-3,TRBJ1-2,CASSQEVPDRAHGYTF,TGCGCCAGCAGCCAAGAGGTCCCGGACAGGGCACATGGCTACACCTTC
15,NA,TRBD1,TRBV5-4,TRBJ2-7,CASSSGQGRVYEQYF,TGTGCCAGCAGCTCCGGACAGGGTAGGGTCTACGAGCAGTACTTC
15,few,NA,TRBV7-9,TRBJ2-3,CASSLAHGSTDTQYF,TGTGCCAGCAGCTTAGCCCACGGGTCCACAGATACGCAGTATTTT
15,once,TRBD1,TRBV5-6,TRBJ1-6,CASSPWGQGGSPLHF,TGTGCCAGCAGCCCCTGGGGACAGGGAGGGTCACCCCTCCACTTT
16,NA,TRBD1,TRBV18,TRBJ1-3,CASSPPQGATGNTIYF,TGTGCCAGCTCACCACCCCAGGGGGCGACTGGAAACACCATATATTTT
17,NA,NA,TRBV11-2,TRBJ1-6,CASSSPRGRLDNSPLHF,TGTGCCAGCAGCTCTCCCCGAGGGAGGTTAGATAATTCACCCCTCCACTTT
16,few,NA,TRBV18,TRBJ2-3,CASFTRAETSTDTQYF,TGTGCCAGCTTCACTAGGGCGGAGACTAGCACAGATACGCAGTATTTT
13,NA,NA,TRBV2,TRBJ2-5,CASSGGQQETQYF,TGTGCCAGCAGCGGGGGACAGCAAGAGACCCAGTACTTC
16,NA,NA,TRBV7-2,TRBJ2-4,CASSLALGLSKNIQYF,TGTGCCAGCAGCTTAGCGTTGGGACTGTCCAAAAACATTCAGTACTTC
10,NA,NA,TRBV20-1,TRBJ2-3,CSAQVHTQYF,TGCAGTGCCCAGGTTCATACGCAGTATTTT
16,NA,TRBD1,TRBV7-8,TRBJ1-4,CASSPNRTGGIEKLFF,TGTGCCAGCAGTCCGAACCGAACAGGGGGTATAGAAAAACTGTTTTTT
13,NA,NA,TRBV6-1,TRBJ1-5,CASSEGHDLPQHF,TGTGCCAGCAGTGAGGGACACGATTTGCCCCAGCATTTT
14,NA,NA,TRBV7-2,TRBJ1-4,CASSFEQRDEKLFF,TGTGCCAGCAGCTTCGAGCAGAGGGATGAAAAACTGTTTTTT
11,NA,NA,TRBV2,TRBJ1-2,CARKQGLGYTF,TGTGCAAGGAAGCAGGGGCTCGGCTACACCTTC
14,NA,NA,TRBV4-1,TRBJ2-7,CASSHPGLTYEQYF,TGCGCCAGCAGCCATCCGGGATTAACCTACGAGCAGTACTTC
14,NA,TRBD1,TRBV7-2,TRBJ1-2,CASSFPQGYYGYTF,TGTGCCAGCAGCTTCCCACAGGGGTACTATGGCTACACCTTC
15,NA,NA,TRBV5-1,TRBJ2-5,CASSIGQTDQETQYF,TGCGCCAGCAGCATTGGACAGACTGACCAAGAGACCCAGTACTTC
16,NA,TRBD2,TRBV4-2,TRBJ2-1,CASSQGSSGAINEQFF,TGTGCCAGCAGCCAAGGAAGTAGCGGGGCGATAAATGAGCAGTTCTTC
10,NA,NA,TRBV20-1,TRBJ2-5,CSARLETQYF,TGCAGTGCCAGACTGGAGACCCAGTACTTC
13,once,TRBD2,TRBV4-1,TRBJ2-5,CASSPIAGETQYF,TGCGCCAGCAGCCCGATAGCGGGGGAGACCCAGTACTTC